This TCR beta chain was sequenced during a study of cytomegalovirus exposure and HLA in healthy donors. CDR3 length: 16 amino acids. Germline V lookup: CDR1 SGHRS, CDR2 YFSETQ. V lost 1 base and J lost 0, with 12 bases in between. About this clone itself: The antigen remains unidentified.

Produced via immunoSEQ multiplex PCR; TCRdb's table is partial and in-frame only. Of roughly 190,000 clones listed, around nine tenths were seen once; the top ten hold about 7.7%. General study findings and limits: The finding came from a later analysis; first-cohort TCR clusters tended to co-occur in the roughly 120 validation repertoires. The study listed 164 cytomegalovirus-associated TCR beta chains. Under in vitro conditions, three CMV-associated chains were confirmed as specific for CMV antigens. Rare TCR sequences dominated, though some public TCRs recurred in many donors.

Sequenced sample: PBMCs. The rearrangement joins TRBV5-1 to TRBJ2-3, with a tentative D call TRBD2 (5 bases). This TCR came from a man aged 25-40 years in good health and CMV-seropositive. For the CDR3, the DNA is TGCGCCAGCAGCTTGCCTAGAGCGGAAAGCACAGATACGCAGTATTTT. It codes for CASSLPRAESTDTQYF.